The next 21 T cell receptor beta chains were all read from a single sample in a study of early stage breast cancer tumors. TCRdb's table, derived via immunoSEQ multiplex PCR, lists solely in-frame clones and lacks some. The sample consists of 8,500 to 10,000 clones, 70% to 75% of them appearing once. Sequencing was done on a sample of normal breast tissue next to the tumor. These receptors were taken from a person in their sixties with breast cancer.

The CDR3 loop reads CASSLDRGLYGYTF. DNA of the CDR3: TGTGCCAGCAGCTTGGACAGGGGTCTCTATGGCTACACCTTC. J is TRBJ1-2 and V is TRBV5-4; 7 nucleotides match TRBD1. Germline V CDR1 and CDR2: SGHNT, YYREEE (reference sequence). Trimming at V came to 0 bases and at J to 4 bases, leaving 3 bases not matched to a gene. The CDR3 is 14 residues long. Full variable domain (remainder filled in from reference TRBV5-4 and TRBJ1-2): ETGVTQSPTHLIKTRGQQVTLRCSSQSGHNTVSWYQQALGQGPQFIFQYYREEENGRGNFPPRFSGLQFPNYSSELNVNALELDDSALYLCASSLDRGLYGYTFGSGTRLTVV.

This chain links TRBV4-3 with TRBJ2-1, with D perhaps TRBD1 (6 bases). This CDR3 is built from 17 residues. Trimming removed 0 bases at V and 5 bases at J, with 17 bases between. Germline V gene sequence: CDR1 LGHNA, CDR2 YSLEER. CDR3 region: CASSQDHFRAGDNEQFF. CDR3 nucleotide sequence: TGCGCCAGCAGCCAAGATCATTTTCGAGCAGGGGACAATGAGCAGTTCTTC.

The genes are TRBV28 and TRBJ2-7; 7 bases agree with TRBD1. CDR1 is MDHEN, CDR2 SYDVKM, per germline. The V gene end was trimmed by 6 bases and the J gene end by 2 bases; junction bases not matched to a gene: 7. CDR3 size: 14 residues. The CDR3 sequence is CASSHRGGPYEQYF. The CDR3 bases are TGTGCCAGCAGCCACAGGGGTGGGCCCTACGAGCAGTACTTC. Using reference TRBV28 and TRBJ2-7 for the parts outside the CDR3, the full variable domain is DVKVTQSSRYLVKRTGEKVFLECVQDMDHENMFWYRQDPGLGLRLIYFSYDVKMKEKGDIPEGYSVSREKKERFSLILESASTNQTSMYLCASSHRGGPYEQYFGPGTRLTVT.

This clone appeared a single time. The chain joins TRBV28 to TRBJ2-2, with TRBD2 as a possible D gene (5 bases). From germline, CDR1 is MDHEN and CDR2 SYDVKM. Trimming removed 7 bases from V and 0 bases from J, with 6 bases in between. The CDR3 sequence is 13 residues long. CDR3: CASTGSNTGELFF. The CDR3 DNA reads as TGTGCCAGCACGGGGTCGAACACCGGGGAGCTGTTTTTT.

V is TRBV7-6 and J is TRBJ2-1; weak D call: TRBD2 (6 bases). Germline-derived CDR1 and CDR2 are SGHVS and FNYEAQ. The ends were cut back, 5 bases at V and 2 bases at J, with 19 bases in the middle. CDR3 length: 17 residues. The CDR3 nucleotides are TGTGCCAGCAGCCCCACCTCTCCAGGCGGGACCTACAATGAGCAGTTCTTC. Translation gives CASSPTSPGGTYNEQFF.

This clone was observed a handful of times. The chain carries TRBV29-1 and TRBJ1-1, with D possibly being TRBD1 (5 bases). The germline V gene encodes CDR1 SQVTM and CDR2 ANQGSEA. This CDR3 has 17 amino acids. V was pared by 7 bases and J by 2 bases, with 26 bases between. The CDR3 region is CSAGGGFRGLTNTEAFF. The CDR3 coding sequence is TGCAGCGCCGGCGGGGGGTTCCGGGGACTCACAAACACTGAAGCTTTCTTT.

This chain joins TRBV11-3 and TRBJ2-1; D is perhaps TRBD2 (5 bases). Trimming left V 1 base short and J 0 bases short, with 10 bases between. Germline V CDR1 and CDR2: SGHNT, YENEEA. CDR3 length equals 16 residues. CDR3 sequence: CASSLARGSSYNEQFF. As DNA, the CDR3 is TGTGCCAGCAGCTTAGCTCGAGGGAGCTCCTACAATGAGCAGTTCTTC.

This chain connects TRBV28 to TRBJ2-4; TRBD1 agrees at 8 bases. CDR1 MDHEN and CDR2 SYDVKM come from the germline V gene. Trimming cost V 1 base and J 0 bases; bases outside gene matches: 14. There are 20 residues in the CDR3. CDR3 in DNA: TGTGCCAGCAGTTTATTCGGCCTTAAGACAGGGGAAATAGCCAAAAACATTCAGTACTTC. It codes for CASSLFGLKTGEIAKNIQYF.

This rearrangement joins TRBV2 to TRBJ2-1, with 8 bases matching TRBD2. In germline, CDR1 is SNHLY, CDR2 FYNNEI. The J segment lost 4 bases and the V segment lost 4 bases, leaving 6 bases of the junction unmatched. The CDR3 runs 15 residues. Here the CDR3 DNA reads TGTGCCAGCAGTGCGCGGGCGGGGGGATACAATGAGCAGTTCTTC. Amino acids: CASSARAGGYNEQFF.

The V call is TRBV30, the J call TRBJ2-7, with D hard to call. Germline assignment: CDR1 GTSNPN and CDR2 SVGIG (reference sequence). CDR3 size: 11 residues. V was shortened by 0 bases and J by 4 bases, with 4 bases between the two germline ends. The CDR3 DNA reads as TGTGCCTGGAGTGTACGGTACGAGCAGTACTTC. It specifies CAWSVRYEQYF.

CDR3 protein: CASGNPSVSLYEQYF. For the CDR3, the DNA is TGCGCCAGCGGTAATCCTAGCGTGAGTCTCTACGAGCAGTACTTC. The chain employs TRBV5-1 and TRBJ2-7, with a tentative D call TRBD2 (6 bases). The CDR3 has 15 amino acids. V lost 7 bases and J lost 3, with 20 bases in between. From germline, CDR1 is SGHRS and CDR2 YFSETQ.

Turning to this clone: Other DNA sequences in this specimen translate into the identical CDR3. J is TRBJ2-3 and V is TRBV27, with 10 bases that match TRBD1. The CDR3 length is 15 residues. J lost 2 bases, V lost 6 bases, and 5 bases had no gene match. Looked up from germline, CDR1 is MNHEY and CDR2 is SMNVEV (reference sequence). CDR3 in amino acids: CASSSGQGVTDTQYF. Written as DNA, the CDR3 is TGTGCCAGCAGCTCCGGACAGGGGGTCACAGATACGCAGTATTTT.

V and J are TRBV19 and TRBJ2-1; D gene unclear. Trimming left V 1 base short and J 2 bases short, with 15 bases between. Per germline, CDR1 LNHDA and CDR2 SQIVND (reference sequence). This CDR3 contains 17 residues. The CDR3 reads CASSIGPRGLAYNEQFF. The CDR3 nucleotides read TGTGCCAGTAGTATAGGTCCTCGCGGCCTCGCCTACAATGAGCAGTTCTTC.

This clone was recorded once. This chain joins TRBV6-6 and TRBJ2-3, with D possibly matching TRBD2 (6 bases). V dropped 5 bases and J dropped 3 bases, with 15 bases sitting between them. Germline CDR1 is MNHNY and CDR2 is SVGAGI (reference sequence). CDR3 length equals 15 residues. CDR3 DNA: TGTGCCAGCAGTGTTAGCGGAGTGGGGACAGATACGCAGTATTTT. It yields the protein CASSVSGVGTDTQYF.

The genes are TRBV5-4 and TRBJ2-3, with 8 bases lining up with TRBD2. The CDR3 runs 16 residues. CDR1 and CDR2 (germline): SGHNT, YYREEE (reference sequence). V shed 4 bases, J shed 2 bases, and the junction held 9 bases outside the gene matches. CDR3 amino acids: CASSIGLAASTDTQYF. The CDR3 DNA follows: TGTGCCAGCAGCATAGGACTAGCAGCATCCACAGATACGCAGTATTTT.

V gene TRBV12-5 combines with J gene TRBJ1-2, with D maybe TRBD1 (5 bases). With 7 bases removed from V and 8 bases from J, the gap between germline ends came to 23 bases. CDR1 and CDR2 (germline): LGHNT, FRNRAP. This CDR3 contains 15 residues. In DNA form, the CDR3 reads TGTGCTAGTGCCATAGTGGCCGGGGGGGAAGGGGGCTACACCTTC. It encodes CASAIVAGGEGGYTF.

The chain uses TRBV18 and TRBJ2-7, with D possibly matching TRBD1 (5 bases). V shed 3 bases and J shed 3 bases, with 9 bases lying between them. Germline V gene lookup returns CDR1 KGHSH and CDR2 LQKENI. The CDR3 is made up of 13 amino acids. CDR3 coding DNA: TGTGCCAGCTCACCCTCAGGGCTCTACGAGCAGTACTTC. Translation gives CASSPSGLYEQYF.

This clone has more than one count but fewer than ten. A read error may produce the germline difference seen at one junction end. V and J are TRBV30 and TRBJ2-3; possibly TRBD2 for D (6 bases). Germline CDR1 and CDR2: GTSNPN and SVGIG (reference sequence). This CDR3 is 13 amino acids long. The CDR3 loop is CAWSDLGLAAAHF. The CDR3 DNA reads TGTGCCTGGAGTGACCTGGGACTCGCCGCCGCGCATTTT. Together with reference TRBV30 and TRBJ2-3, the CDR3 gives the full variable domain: SQTIHQWPATLVQPVGSPLSLECTVEGTSNPNLYWYRQAAGRGLQLLFYSVGIGQISSEVPQNLSASRPQDRQFILSSKKLLLSDSGFYLCAWSDLGLAAAHFGPGTRLTVL.

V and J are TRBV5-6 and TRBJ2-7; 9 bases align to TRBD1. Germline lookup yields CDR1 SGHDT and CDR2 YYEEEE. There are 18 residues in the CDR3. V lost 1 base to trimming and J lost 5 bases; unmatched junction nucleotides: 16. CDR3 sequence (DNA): TGTGCCAGCAGCTTGTATTTCCCGGGACAGGGTAATCGGGACGAGCAGTACTTC. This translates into CASSLYFPGQGNRDEQYF. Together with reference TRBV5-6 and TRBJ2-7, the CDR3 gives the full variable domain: DAGVTQSPTHLIKTRGQQVTLRCSPKSGHDTVSWYQQALGQGPQFIFQYYEEEERQRGNFPDRFSGHQFPNYSSELNVNALLLGDSALYLCASSLYFPGQGNRDEQYFGPGTRLTVT.

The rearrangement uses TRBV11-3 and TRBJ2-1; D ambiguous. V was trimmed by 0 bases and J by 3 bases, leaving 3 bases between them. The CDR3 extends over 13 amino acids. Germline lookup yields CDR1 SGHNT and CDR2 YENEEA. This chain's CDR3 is CASSLDYYNEQFF. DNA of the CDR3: TGTGCCAGCAGCTTAGACTACTACAATGAGCAGTTCTTC.

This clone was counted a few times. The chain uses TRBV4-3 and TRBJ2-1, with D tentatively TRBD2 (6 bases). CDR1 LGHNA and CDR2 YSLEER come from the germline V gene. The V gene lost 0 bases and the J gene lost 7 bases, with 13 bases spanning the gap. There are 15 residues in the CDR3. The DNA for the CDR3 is TGCGCCAGCAGCCAAGATAGCGGATCCGCGAATGAGCAGTTCTTC. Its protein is CASSQDSGSANEQFF.